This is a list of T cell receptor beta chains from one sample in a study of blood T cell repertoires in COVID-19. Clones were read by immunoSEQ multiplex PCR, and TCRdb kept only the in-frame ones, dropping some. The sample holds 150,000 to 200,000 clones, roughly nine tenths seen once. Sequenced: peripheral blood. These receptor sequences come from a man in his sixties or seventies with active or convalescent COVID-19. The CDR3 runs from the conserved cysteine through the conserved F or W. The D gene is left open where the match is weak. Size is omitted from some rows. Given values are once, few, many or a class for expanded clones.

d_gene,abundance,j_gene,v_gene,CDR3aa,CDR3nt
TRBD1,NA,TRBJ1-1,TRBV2,CASSDRTGGTEAFF,TGTGCCAGCAGCGACCGGACAGGGGGCACTGAAGCTTTCTTT
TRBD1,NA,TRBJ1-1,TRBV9,CASSVEDRGPGNTEAFF,TGTGCCAGCAGCGTAGAGGACAGGGGGCCAGGGAACACTGAAGCTTTCTTT
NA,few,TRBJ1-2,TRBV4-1,CASSQVLPGGYGYTF,TGCGCCAGCAGCCAAGTTCTCCCCGGGGGATATGGCTACACCTTC
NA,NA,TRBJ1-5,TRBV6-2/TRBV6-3,CASSYSDYQPQHF,TGTGCCAGCAGTTACTCCGACTATCAGCCCCAGCATTTT
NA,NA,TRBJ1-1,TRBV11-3,CASSSLPDTEAFF,TGTGCCAGCAGCTCTCTACCCGACACTGAAGCTTTCTTT
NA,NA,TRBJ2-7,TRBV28,CASSPTGPPYEQYF,TGTGCCAGCAGTCCCACAGGGCCCCCCTACGAGCAGTACTTC
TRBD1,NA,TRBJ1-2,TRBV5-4,CASSAGQGRYGYTF,TGTGCCAGCAGCGCGGGACAGGGCCGCTATGGCTACACCTTC
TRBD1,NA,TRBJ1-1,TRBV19,CASSVTGVNTEAFF,TGTGCCAGTAGTGTGACAGGGGTGAACACTGAAGCTTTCTTT
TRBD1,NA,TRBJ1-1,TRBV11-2,CASSPQGARGEAFF,TGTGCCAGCAGCCCACAGGGGGCCAGGGGTGAAGCTTTCTTT
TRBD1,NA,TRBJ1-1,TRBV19,CASTRRGQGPNTEAFF,TGTGCCAGTACTCGGAGGGGGCAGGGCCCCAACACTGAAGCTTTCTTT